This is a list of T cell receptor beta chains from one sample in a study of T cell responses to AZD1222 COVID-19 vaccine. Here immunoSEQ multiplex PCR was the method, and the copy in TCRdb shows in-frame clones only, minus some. The data contain roughly 120,000 clones, around 86% of them seen just once; the ten biggest clones take up 1.2%. The material sequenced was peripheral blood, taken on day 0 of AZD1222 vaccination. Receptor source: an adult in good health. Each CDR3 is given with its conserved first and last residue. D genes are given only for firm matches. A row's size may be missing; if present it is once, few, many or a size class.

CDR3 length: 13
V gene: TRBV10-2
D gene: TRBD1
J gene: TRBJ1-1
clone size: NA
CDR3 DNA: TGCGCCACCCAAGGACAGGGGAACACTGAAGCTTTCTTT
CDR3 protein: CATQGQGNTEAFF

CDR3 length: 13
V gene: TRBV7-8
D gene: NA
J gene: TRBJ1-6
clone size: NA
CDR3 DNA: TGTGCCAGCAGCTTGGACCCTAATTCACCCCTCCACTTT
CDR3 protein: CASSLDPNSPLHF

CDR3 length: 18
V gene: TRBV12-5
D gene: NA
J gene: TRBJ2-1
clone size: NA
CDR3 DNA: TGTGCTAGTGGCTTCCACCTACCGGGACGGAGCTCCTACAATGAGCAGTTCTTC
CDR3 protein: CASGFHLPGRSSYNEQFF

CDR3 length: 13
V gene: TRBV25-1
D gene: NA
J gene: TRBJ1-2
clone size: NA
CDR3 DNA: TGTGCCAGCAGTCCCCAGCAAACAGGGGGCTACACCTTC
CDR3 protein: CASSPQQTGGYTF

CDR3 length: 13
V gene: TRBV29-1
D gene: TRBD1
J gene: TRBJ1-2
clone size: NA
CDR3 DNA: TGCAGCGTTGGAGACAGGGATGACTATGGCTACACCTTC
CDR3 protein: CSVGDRDDYGYTF

CDR3 length: 13
V gene: TRBV7-9
D gene: NA
J gene: TRBJ2-1
clone size: NA
CDR3 DNA: TGTGCCAGCAGCTTAAAATCGGGGGATGAGCAGTTCTTC
CDR3 protein: CASSLKSGDEQFF

CDR3 length: 11
V gene: TRBV4-1
D gene: NA
J gene: TRBJ1-2
clone size: NA
CDR3 DNA: TGCGCCAGCAGCCAAGGTGGGGGCTACACCTTC
CDR3 protein: CASSQGGGYTF

CDR3 length: 13
V gene: TRBV2
D gene: NA
J gene: TRBJ1-3
clone size: NA
CDR3 DNA: TGTGCCAGCAGCCAGACCGGCACCGGCACCATATATTTT
CDR3 protein: CASSQTGTGTIYF

CDR3 length: 16
V gene: TRBV6-2/TRBV6-3
D gene: NA
J gene: TRBJ1-2
clone size: once
CDR3 DNA: TGTGCCAGCAGTTACTCGGGTCGGGGTTCTGGCTATGGCTACACCTTC
CDR3 protein: CASSYSGRGSGYGYTF

CDR3 length: 10
V gene: TRBV19
D gene: NA
J gene: TRBJ2-7
clone size: NA
CDR3 DNA: TGTGGGGGCTATTCCTACGAGCAGTACTTC
CDR3 protein: CGGYSYEQYF

CDR3 length: 15
V gene: TRBV5-4
D gene: NA
J gene: TRBJ2-7
clone size: few
CDR3 DNA: TGTGCCAGCAGCTTGGTAGGAGGGGACTCCTACGAGCAGTACTTC
CDR3 protein: CASSLVGGDSYEQYF

CDR3 length: 15
V gene: TRBV5-4
D gene: NA
J gene: TRBJ2-4
clone size: NA
CDR3 DNA: TGTGCCAGCAGCTTCCAAGGACTAGCCAAAAACATTCAGTACTTC
CDR3 protein: CASSFQGLAKNIQYF

CDR3 length: 12
V gene: TRBV10-3
D gene: NA
J gene: TRBJ1-2
clone size: NA
CDR3 DNA: TGTGCCATCAGTGCAGGGCTGGATGGCTACACCTTC
CDR3 protein: CAISAGLDGYTF

CDR3 length: 15
V gene: TRBV19
D gene: TRBD1
J gene: TRBJ2-7
clone size: NA
CDR3 DNA: TGTGCCAGTAGTGCCGGGACAGGCAGCTCCTACGAGCAGTACTTC
CDR3 protein: CASSAGTGSSYEQYF

CDR3 length: 13
V gene: TRBV7-8
D gene: NA
J gene: TRBJ2-5
clone size: NA
CDR3 DNA: TGTGCCAGCAGCCCCGACTCCCAAGAGACCCAGTACTTC
CDR3 protein: CASSPDSQETQYF

CDR3 length: 14
V gene: TRBV19
D gene: NA
J gene: TRBJ1-2
clone size: NA
CDR3 DNA: TGTGCCAGTAGTATAGTCATGAAGAGATATGGCTACACCTTC
CDR3 protein: CASSIVMKRYGYTF

CDR3 length: 15
V gene: TRBV7-9
D gene: TRBD1
J gene: TRBJ2-2
clone size: NA
CDR3 DNA: TGTGCCAGCAGCCGGGACAGACTGAACACCGGGGAGCTGTTTTTT
CDR3 protein: CASSRDRLNTGELFF

CDR3 length: 17
V gene: TRBV9
D gene: TRBD1
J gene: TRBJ1-5
clone size: NA
CDR3 DNA: TGTGCCAGCAGCCCATCCCACAGGGGTTCTAGCAATCAGCCCCAGCATTTT
CDR3 protein: CASSPSHRGSSNQPQHF

CDR3 length: 14
V gene: TRBV6-6
D gene: NA
J gene: TRBJ1-2
clone size: few
CDR3 DNA: TGTGCCAGCAGTTTGGACAGCCTTCGCTATGGCTACACCTTC
CDR3 protein: CASSLDSLRYGYTF

CDR3 length: 16
V gene: TRBV9
D gene: NA
J gene: TRBJ2-2
clone size: NA
CDR3 DNA: TGTGCCAGCAGCGTAGCCTCCAGGACCGACACCGGGGAGCTGTTTTTT
CDR3 protein: CASSVASRTDTGELFF

CDR3 length: 15
V gene: TRBV19
D gene: TRBD1
J gene: TRBJ1-4
clone size: NA
CDR3 DNA: TGTGCCAGTAGTAGCCGGGACAGACTACTTGAAAAACTGTTTTTT
CDR3 protein: CASSSRDRLLEKLFF

CDR3 length: 17
V gene: TRBV9
D gene: TRBD2
J gene: TRBJ2-3
clone size: few
CDR3 DNA: TGTGCCAGCAGCCTCATTGCGGGGGGCTGGCAGGCAGATACGCAGTATTTT
CDR3 protein: CASSLIAGGWQADTQYF